This TCR beta chain comes out of a study of shared clonotypes between healthy human individuals. The study drew all its donors from Caucasian adults living in Nashville, Tennessee. CD4+ cells yielded CD45RA+ naive and CD45RA-negative memory subsets. Original handling: In the immunoSEQ data, sequences were junction-only and lacked quality scores, so filtering differed. Measured with immunoSEQ multiplex PCR; TCRdb has only the in-frame clones, and not every one. The DNA was the basis for D and trimming; V, J and clone size are from that table. The sample has roughly 2,300,000 clones; about nine tenths are singletons. Germline CDR1 reads MNHEY; CDR2 reads SMNVEV (reference sequence). The length of the CDR3 is 15 residues. The germline V and J ends were trimmed by 7 bases and 4 bases, with 16 bases remaining between them. Overall study results and limits: Non-shared clonotypes displayed generation probabilities falling below those of clonotypes present in all four donors.

In regard to this clone: The antigen is unknown.

Sequenced input: naive CD4+ T cells from PBMCs. Subset described: CD45RA+ positively selected. The J gene is TRBJ2-2, the V gene TRBV27; tentative D call: TRBD1 (6 bases). The receptor was isolated from a man between 18 and 35 years old in good health. Some clones in this sample may be carry-over from other donors' samples. In DNA, the CDR3 is TGTGCCAGCACCTTTACGGTCAGGGGCACCGGGGAGCTGTTTTTT. Translated: CASTFTVRGTGELFF.